This T cell receptor beta chain is from a study of T and B cells in COVID-19 patients. Each TRB amplification used roughly 250-550 ng of genomic DNA from blood. Multiplex PCR with BIOMED2 TRB-A/B primer pools amplified TRB rearrangements. TCRdb recomputed calls from the multiplex PCR reads with MiXCR, one row per CDR3 protein. Here the sample spans over 6,000 distinct CDR3 sequences, about 30% being singletons. This CDR3 contains 14 residues. The V gene end was trimmed by 5 bases and the J gene end by 8 bases; junction bases not matched to a gene: 4. The V call is TRBV12-3 or TRBV12-4, the J call TRBJ1-6; TRBD1 matches at 9 bases. The sample taken for sequencing was blood. The sequence came from a human donor with active COVID-19. The DNA of the CDR3 is TGTGCCAGCAGTCCGGACAGGGGTGATTCACCCCTCCACTTT. Protein product: CASSPDRGDSPLHF.